The T cell receptor beta chain described here comes from a study of metastatic and nonmetastatic thyroid tumors. Study background: Repertoires from malignant and benign thyroid patients were compared across blood and tumor or nodule tissue. Study-level points and caveats: Malignant thyroid tumors reportedly had TCR beta diversity that was significantly higher than in benign nodules, in blood and tumor.

Per the authors' pipeline: Using the CDR3 differences seen across clinicopathological groups, the authors built a distant-metastasis classifier for papillary thyroid cancer, which was meant to discriminate distant-metastatic patients. TCRdb recomputed clones from the PCR reads via MiXCR. The V and J calls were not made by the authors but by TCRdb's processing. Here the sample spans fewer than 13,000 clones, roughly a quarter being singletons. Germline CDR1 is MNHNS and CDR2 is SASEGT. CDR3 length: 13 amino acids. Trimming took 6 bases from V and 13 from J, leaving 19 bases between them. Ahead of thyroid surgery, no patient had received treatment of any kind. In regard to this clone: Its specificity is unknown.

The source is a female donor with papillary thyroid cancer or a benign thyroid nodule (not recorded which). Some clones in this sample may be carry-over from other donors' samples. The source material was tumor tissue. The gene calls are TRBV6-1 and TRBJ2-1; no definite D call. The DNA of the CDR3 is TGTGCCAGCAGCCGCGACCCTAGTGGTACTCAGTTCTTC. Its translation is CASSRDPSGTQFF.